Below are 15 T cell receptor beta chains sequenced from a single sample in a study of T cell repertoires in cytomegalovirus infection (dated by TCRdb to the late 2010s). The instrument was an Illumina HiSeq 1500. TCRdb ran its own pipeline on the public reads, namely fastp trimming at Q25 and MiXCR clone calling, and kept in-frame beta chains. Rows are unified per CDR3 protein, each entry keeping the most common DNA and genes. The sample table contains 400,000 or so distinct CDR3 sequences; only one count was recorded for 30% to 40% of them. The biggest ten clones account for approximately 13% of the sample. Sequencing used PBMCs. Every receptor here comes from a human donor in good health (CMV status not recorded). Some clones in this sample may be carry-over from other donors' samples.

The rearrangement uses TRBV15 and TRBJ2-3; 7 positions match TRBD2. The CDR3 length is 16 residues. V shed 0 bases and J 1 base; nucleotides not matched to a gene: 4. Germline V gene data show CDR1 as LNHNV and CDR2 as YYDKDF (reference sequence). In nucleotides, the CDR3 is TGTGCCACCAGCAGAGATCGGGGAGGGGGCACAGATACGCAGTATTTT. Translating gives CATSRDRGGGTDTQYF.

The CDR3 here is CASSLESAWYNEQFF. In DNA, the CDR3 is TGTGCCAGCAGCCTCGAAAGTGCATGGTACAATGAGCAGTTCTTC. The rearrangement links TRBV7-3 to TRBJ2-1; D gene ambiguous. CDR3 length equals 15 residues. Trimming took 5 bases from V and 4 from J, leaving 15 bases between them. Germline V gene sequence: CDR1 SGHTA, CDR2 FQGTGA. The full variable domain, with the rest looked up from reference TRBV7-3 and TRBJ2-1, is GAGVSQTPSNKVTEKGKYVELRCDPISGHTALYWYRQSLGQGPEFLIYFQGTGAADDSGLPNDRFFAVRPEGSVSTLKIQRTERGDSAVYLCASSLESAWYNEQFFGPGTRLTVL.

The chain carries TRBV29-1 and TRBJ2-3; no firm D call. Per germline, CDR1 SQVTM and CDR2 ANQGSEA. The CDR3 loop spans 13 amino acids. Trimming stripped 6 bases from V and 1 base from J, with 11 bases between. The CDR3 is CSVAYWGTDTQYF. CDR3 in DNA: TGCAGCGTCGCTTATTGGGGCACAGATACGCAGTATTTT.

The sample holds a few counts of this clonotype. The chain uses TRBV7-2 and TRBJ2-7; TRBD1 agrees at 10 bases. The germline V gene encodes CDR1 SGHTA and CDR2 FQGNSA. V gave up 5 bases and J gave up 6 bases; unmatched junction bases: 7. This CDR3 is built from 14 residues. The CDR3 is CASSVSGTGVEQYF. CDR3 bases: TGTGCCAGCAGCGTTAGCGGGACAGGGGTCGAGCAGTACTTC.

This clonotype came up a few times. The gene calls are TRBV4-1 and TRBJ2-7; a weak D match, TRBD2 (6 bases). The germline V and J ends were trimmed by 1 base and 0 bases, with 13 bases remaining between them. There are 16 residues in the CDR3. Germline CDR1 is MGHRA and CDR2 is YSYEKL. The CDR3 region is CASSQVWDLDSYEQYF. CDR3 DNA: TGCGCCAGCAGCCAAGTATGGGACTTGGACTCCTACGAGCAGTACTTC.

This clonotype was detected many times. The V call is TRBV11-2, the J call TRBJ2-3, with 8 bases that match TRBD1. The CDR3 covers 14 residues. CDR1 SGHAT and CDR2 FQNNGV come from the germline V gene. Germline trimming cut 2 bases from V and 4 bases from J; bases unmatched to any gene: 2. The CDR3 coding sequence is TGTGCCAGCAGCTTATCGACAGGGGCAGATACGCAGTATTTT. Translation gives CASSLSTGADTQYF.

The chain links TRBV3-1 to TRBJ1-5; D is uncertain. The CDR3 is 16 amino acids. From germline, CDR1 is LGHDT and CDR2 YNNKEL (reference sequence). V shed 2 bases and J shed 1 base, with 12 bases lying between them. The CDR3: CASSQNSPGSNQPQHF. The DNA for the CDR3 is TGTGCCAGCAGCCAAAACTCCCCGGGGAGCAATCAGCCCCAGCATTTT. The complete variable domain, with remaining parts taken from reference TRBV3-1 and TRBJ1-5, reads DTAVSQTPKYLVTQMGNDKSIKCEQNLGHDTMYWYKQDSKKFLKIMFSYNNKELIINETVPNRFSPKSPDKAHLNLHINSLELGDSAVYFCASSQNSPGSNQPQHFGDGTRLSIL.

This clonotype appeared a few times. This chain joins TRBV7-6 and TRBJ1-2; D perhaps matches TRBD1 (6 bases). CDR1 and CDR2 from the germline V gene are SGHVS and FNYEAQ. CDR3 size: 16 residues. V lost 3 bases to trimming and J lost 3 bases, with 17 bases between them. In nucleotides, the CDR3 is TGTGCCAGCAGCTTGGGGGGGGGGGCCACGGACTATGGCTACACCTTC. Translated, it gives CASSLGGGATDYGYTF.

The rearrangement uses TRBV6-2 or TRBV6-3 and TRBJ2-1; tentatively, D is TRBD1 or TRBD2 (6 bases each). The CDR3 is 18 residues long. The germline gives CDR1 MNHEY, CDR2 SVGEGT. V was cut by 7 bases and J by 5 bases, with 27 bases left in between. The CDR3 protein is CASTLTWGAGVINNEQFF. The CDR3 bases are TGTGCCAGCACCCTTACGTGGGGGGCTGGGGTGATAAACAATGAGCAGTTCTTC.

In the case of this clonotype: A read error may produce the germline difference seen at one junction end. J is TRBJ2-2 and V is TRBV4-3; TRBD2 is a possible D gene (5 bases). Per the germline V gene, CDR1 is LGHNA and CDR2 is YSLEER. The CDR3 contains 19 residues. The CDR3, as DNA: TGCGCCAGCCGCCAAGACCCGGTGCAGGTTCTAGCTGTAACAGGGGAGCTGTTTTTT. Translated, it gives CASRQDPVQVLAVTGELFF.

Here the CDR3 DNA reads TGTGCCAGCAGTGACGACTTGAGGCGGGGGGGCGATCTTGGCGAGCAGTACTTC. This encodes CASSDDLRRGGDLGEQYF. The V call is TRBV6-4, the J call TRBJ2-7; TRBD2 matches 9 bases. CDR1 is MRHNA and CDR2 is SNTAGT in the germline V gene. After removal of 2 bases from V and 6 bases from J, the junction contained 17 bases not matched to a gene. There are 18 residues in the CDR3.

The chain uses TRBV6-1 and TRBJ2-7; 9 bases are a match to TRBD1. The trim removed 6 bases at V and 2 bases at J, leaving 5 bases unmatched. CDR3 size: 14 residues. In germline, CDR1 is MNHNS, CDR2 SASEGT. CDR3 nucleotides: TGTGCCAGCAGGTCAGACAGGGGGGCCTACGAGCAGTACTTC. This sequence encodes CASRSDRGAYEQYF.

This chain uses TRBV10-3 with TRBJ2-3, with 10 bases identical to TRBD1. The CDR3 is 15 amino acids. J lost 4 bases, V lost 6 bases, and 7 bases had no gene match. The germline V gene has CDR1 ENHRY and CDR2 SYGVKD. The CDR3, as DNA: TGTGCCATCAGAGGGACAGGGGATAGGGCAGATACGCAGTATTTT. Amino acids: CAIRGTGDRADTQYF.

V usage is TRBV29-1 and J usage is TRBJ1-2; unclear D gene. The germline V gene encodes CDR1 SQVTM and CDR2 ANQGSEA. V was trimmed by 3 bases and J by 8 bases, leaving 13 bases between them. CDR3 length: 12 residues. CDR3 region: CSVEIVGPGYTF. The CDR3 region has the DNA TGCAGCGTTGAGATAGTTGGCCCAGGCTACACCTTC.

The CDR3 loop is CASRRSTGRNTEAFF. The CDR3 bases are TGTGCCAGCAGGAGATCGACAGGGAGGAACACTGAAGCTTTCTTT. The chain has TRBV6-2 or TRBV6-3 and TRBJ1-1; 7 bases are shared with TRBD1. With V trimmed by 6 bases and J by 1 base, 8 bases remained unmatched. The CDR3 sequence is 15 residues long. The germline CDR1 and CDR2 sequences are MNHEY and SVGEGT.